The clone carrying this TCR beta chain was observed many times. Arm-PCR with iRepertoire HTBI primers amplified the CDR3 regions for these TCR beta libraries. TCRdb ran MiXCR on the multiplex PCR reads and lists one entry per CDR3 protein. Here the sample spans about 560,000 distinct CDR3 sequences, 15% to 20% being singletons. The entry originates in a study of regulatory T cells in long-lasting Graves disease. Whole-study context: Graves' patients with a new diagnosis had received antithyroid drugs under 3 months.

This sample's time point: newly diagnosed GD, antithyroid drugs for less than 3 months. The TCR library was made from RNA that had been extracted from PBMCs in TRIzol. V was cut by 6 bases and J by 5 bases, with 23 bases left in between. Germline assignment: CDR1 SNHLY and CDR2 FYNNEI. CDR3 length: 16 residues. This sample also belongs to another study, concerning T cells in Graves' hyperthyroidism and ophthalmopathy. That report notes: Stability of Graves' hyperthyroidism was defined as absent ophthalmopathy progression within 18 months. RT-PCR in the first round (using the HTBI primer set) targeted the TCR CDR3.

The chain carries TRBV2 and TRBJ2-7, with D possibly called TRBD1 or TRBD2 (6 bases each). The sample here was peripheral blood mononuclear cells (PBMCs), taken at new diagnosis, from a patient treated with antithyroid drugs. This receptor was identified in a young man with Graves disease. CDR3 sequence reads: CASRDPLTPGAHEQYF. Written as DNA, the CDR3 is TGTGCCAGCAGGGATCCGCTGACCCCGGGGGCCCACGAGCAGTACTTC.